A single sample gave rise to the 18 T cell receptor beta chains below, sequenced in a study of blood T cells in healthy people across ages. Combining a sample-barcoded 5' primer with a J-beta primer mix, a second PCR ran for about 7 to 11 cycles. TCRdb analysed the 5' RACE reads with MiXCR anew, one entry per CDR3 protein. The sample holds about 1.5 million distinct CDR3 sequences; roughly 43% are singletons and the top ten take less than 5%. The sequenced sample consisted of blood. The receptor source for this set is a woman younger than 30 in good health.

The count of this clonotype is one. The chain joins TRBV7-2 to TRBJ2-3; D is perhaps TRBD1 or TRBD2 (6 bases each). The length of the CDR3 is 16 residues. Trimming stripped 4 bases from V and 2 bases from J, with 16 bases between. Germline assignment: CDR1 SGHTA and CDR2 FQGNSA. This CDR3 is CASSSQGLTFTDTQYF. DNA for the CDR3: TGTGCCAGCAGCTCACAGGGACTTACCTTCACAGATACGCAGTATTTT.

The V gene is TRBV20-1, the J gene TRBJ2-5; no clear D. V was trimmed by 0 bases and J by 11 bases, leaving 22 bases between them. This CDR3 is built from 15 residues. CDR1 and CDR2 (germline): DFQATT, SNEGSKA (reference sequence). CDR3 nucleotide sequence: TGCAGTGCTAGAGATTTTCAGGCCTCCTACAGTGAGCAGTACTTC. It specifies CSARDFQASYSEQYF.

The rearrangement joins TRBV20-1 to TRBJ2-1, with D perhaps being TRBD1 or TRBD2 (5 bases each). This CDR3 has 13 amino acids. Trimming took 4 bases from V and 6 from J, leaving 13 bases between them. Germline assignment: CDR1 DFQATT and CDR2 SNEGSKA (reference sequence). Written as DNA, the CDR3 is TGCAGTGCTACAGGGAGACTGGGCAATGAGCAGTTCTTC. It is translated as CSATGRLGNEQFF.

The chain recombines TRBV6-5 with TRBJ2-1; D not resolved. Trimming took 2 bases from V and 8 from J, leaving 19 bases between them. Germline V gene data show CDR1 as MNHEY and CDR2 as SVGAGI. The CDR3 consists of 16 residues. This CDR3 is CASSYAGTRSDHEQFF. Written as DNA, the CDR3 is TGTGCCAGCAGTTACGCTGGAACGAGGAGCGACCATGAGCAGTTCTTC.

This chain joins TRBV27 and TRBJ1-2; D is perhaps TRBD1 (6 bases). CDR1 and CDR2 from the germline V gene are MNHEY and SMNVEV (reference sequence). Trimming pared 0 bases from V and 7 bases from J, leaving 9 bases between. The CDR3 is 13 residues long. For the CDR3, the DNA is TGTGCCAGCAGTTTATCCACAGGGTGTGGCTACACCTTC. Protein: CASSLSTGCGYTF.

This clonotype was counted between two and nine times. The chain links TRBV6-6 to TRBJ1-2; 9 bases line up with TRBD1. With 5 bases clipped from V and 6 bases from J, the junction kept 7 bases outside the gene matches. Germline loops: CDR1 MNHNY, CDR2 SVGAGI (reference sequence). The CDR3 has 14 amino acids. The DNA of the CDR3 is TGTGCCAGCAGTCCTCTGACAGGGGGAGATGGCTACACCTTC. Protein product: CASSPLTGGDGYTF.

The genes are TRBV27 and TRBJ2-1, with D hard to call. CDR1 is MNHEY and CDR2 is SMNVEV in the germline V gene (reference sequence). Trimming removed 8 bases at V and 7 bases at J, with 6 bases between. This CDR3 region has 10 residues. In DNA, the CDR3 is TGTGCCAGCGGCACAAATGAGCAGTTCTTC. It translates to CASGTNEQFF.

This clonotype has just a few counts. This rearrangement joins TRBV30 to TRBJ2-1; D is ambiguous. The germline V gene has CDR1 GTSNPN and CDR2 SVGIG (reference sequence). Trimming pared 0 bases from V and 10 bases from J, leaving 10 bases between. The CDR3 covers 12 residues. In nucleotides, the CDR3 is TGTGCCTGGAGTGTTTCACCTCGGGAGCAGTTCTTC. Translation gives CAWSVSPREQFF.

This clonotype was detected a few times. The chain carries TRBV27 and TRBJ1-1; D unclear. Germline V gene lookup returns CDR1 MNHEY and CDR2 SMNVEV (reference sequence). The CDR3 is 14 amino acids. The V end was cut by 5 bases, the J end by 3 bases, with 13 bases between. Written as DNA, the CDR3 is TGTGCCAGCAGTGTAGCCTGGGGAGACACTGAAGCTTTCTTT. Translation gives CASSVAWGDTEAFF.

The chain is built from TRBV9 and TRBJ2-3, with D unresolved. The germline CDR1 and CDR2 sequences are SGDLS and YYNGEE. The CDR3 extends over 12 amino acids. V was cut by 3 bases and J by 4 bases, with 6 bases left in between. DNA of the CDR3: TGTGCCAGCAGCGAAATTGCAGATACGCAGTATTTT. Translated: CASSEIADTQYF.

The chain couples TRBV6-6 to TRBJ2-1; 7 positions agree with TRBD1. This CDR3 has 15 amino acids. The germline V gene has CDR1 MNHNY and CDR2 SVGAGI (reference sequence). With V trimmed by 7 bases and J by 3 bases, 9 bases remained unmatched. CDR3: CASTPDRTFYNEQFF. Here the CDR3 DNA reads TGTGCCAGCACCCCGGACAGGACCTTCTACAATGAGCAGTTCTTC.

Worth noting for this clonotype: At one end the junction does not follow the germline gene, possibly because of a read error. The chain is built from TRBV20-1 and TRBJ2-3; the match to TRBD2 covers 12 bases. In germline, CDR1 is DFQATT, CDR2 SNEGSKA (reference sequence). The CDR3 runs to 14 residues. The CDR3 here is CSAPTSGSSETQYF. DNA of the CDR3: TGCAGTGCTCCGACTAGCGGGAGCTCAGAGACGCAGTATTTT.

The chain employs TRBV7-2 and TRBJ2-1, with TRBD2 matching over 8 bases. The DNA end favors TRBJ2-7, so the J call may be wrong. The CDR3 is 15 amino acids. Germline CDR1 is SGHTA and CDR2 is FQGNSA. The CDR3 reads CASSSASGRYNEQYF. The CDR3 DNA reads as TGTGCCAGCAGCTCCGCTAGCGGGCGGTACAATGAGCAGTACTTC.

This clonotype was picked up a small number of times. The chain has TRBV7-2 and TRBJ2-5; no clear D gene. Germline values: CDR1 SGHTA, CDR2 FQGNSA. The V end lost 4 bases, the J end lost 4 bases, and 7 bases lay between the germline ends. This CDR3 contains 12 residues. DNA for the CDR3: TGTGCCAGCAGCTCCGTCCTAGAGACCCAGTACTTC. Amino acid sequence: CASSSVLETQYF.

The genes are TRBV11-3 and TRBJ2-5; D assignment may be TRBD1 or TRBD2 (5 bases each). This CDR3 region has 14 residues. The V gene's germline CDR1 is SGHNT and CDR2 YENEEA. Trimming took 1 base from V and 5 from J, leaving 11 bases between them. The CDR3 nucleotides are TGTGCCAGCAGCTTAGGAGGGGAGTTCGAGACCCAGTACTTC. It codes for CASSLGGEFETQYF.

V is TRBV4-1 and J is TRBJ1-6, with D perhaps matching TRBD1 (5 bases). V lost 6 bases and J 8 bases, leaving 14 bases between the germline ends. Germline CDR1 reads MGHRA; CDR2 reads YSYEKL. The CDR3 loop spans 14 amino acids. As DNA, the CDR3 is TGCGCCAGCAGACGTCCAGGGTCATATTCACCCCTCCACTTT. Its translation is CASRRPGSYSPLHF.

A few counts support this clonotype. V and J are TRBV7-2 and TRBJ2-5, with 11 bases matching TRBD2. The J call may be in error: the DNA end matches TRBJ2-7 better. The CDR3 has 16 residues. The germline gives CDR1 SGHTA, CDR2 FQGNSA. CDR3 sequence: CASSLYGTSGVDEQYF. For the CDR3, the DNA is TGTGCCAGCAGCTTATACGGGACTAGCGGAGTCGACGAGCAGTACTTC.

The chain links TRBV18 to TRBJ2-1; D not resolved. There are 14 residues in the CDR3. The germline V gene has CDR1 KGHSH and CDR2 LQKENI. V was trimmed by 3 bases and J by 5 bases, leaving 11 bases between them. The CDR3 reads CASSPNLADNEQFF. DNA of the CDR3: TGTGCCAGCTCACCTAACTTGGCAGACAATGAGCAGTTCTTC.